The present T cell receptor beta chain was sequenced within a study of CD8+ T cells in alopecia areata. About the study: The study gave treated patients oral tofacitinib at 5 to 10 mg twice daily.

As the sequencing template, cDNA was produced by extracting RNA and reverse transcribing it. TCRdb's table, derived via immunoSEQ multiplex PCR, lists solely in-frame clones and lacks some. The table shows about 190,000 clones, with 45% to 75% occurring only once. This clone was seen a handful of times. Sample treatment: oral pan-JAK inhibitor, 5-10 mg twice daily. Cell sorting was applied to PBMCs, and CD4+ and CD8+ T cells were collected. Looked up from germline, CDR1 is LGHNA and CDR2 is YNFKEQ. The CDR3 has 14 amino acids. V lost 0 bases to trimming and J lost 6 bases, with 10 bases between them. This chain links TRBV4-2 with TRBJ2-3; D is uncertain. The source is a human donor with alopecia areata. The material was CD4+ T cells sorted from blood, obtained at week 4, from a patient treated with tofacitinib. This chain's CDR3 is CASSQDQDEDTQYF. Written as DNA, the CDR3 is TGTGCCAGCAGCCAAGATCAGGACGAGGATACGCAGTATTTT.